The next 5 T cell receptor beta chains were all read from a single sample in a study of shared clonotypes between healthy human individuals. The naive CD8 population came from CD45RO-negative cells selected for CCR7, without terminally differentiated effector memory CD45RA+ cells. Sequenced by immunoSEQ multiplex PCR; TCRdb stores in-frame clones only, minus some. The sample yields about 2 million clones, roughly 95% seen once. What was sequenced was naive CD8+ T cells sorted from blood. These receptors were collected from a man between 18 and 35 years old in good health.

For the CDR3, the DNA is TGTGCCAGCAGCCTACTACTAGCCAGTACCCAAGAGACCCAGTACTTC. As protein: CASSLLLASTQETQYF. The rearrangement links TRBV7-9 to TRBJ2-5; D possibly corresponds to TRBD2 (6 bases). Germline assignment: CDR1 SEHNR and CDR2 FQNEAQ (reference sequence). Trimming left V 5 bases short and J 1 base short, with 17 bases between. The CDR3 contains 16 residues.

The V gene is TRBV7-8, the J gene TRBJ2-7; D gene uncertain. Germline CDR1 and CDR2: SGHVS and FQNEAQ. This CDR3 contains 14 residues. V lost 3 bases to trimming and J lost 2 bases, with 11 bases between them. In nucleotides, the CDR3 is TGTGCCAGCAGCTTTTTTGTAGGGACCTACGAGCAGTACTTC. This translates into CASSFFVGTYEQYF.

V is TRBV27 and J is TRBJ1-6; 8 bases line up with TRBD1. Germline lookup yields CDR1 MNHEY and CDR2 SMNVEV (reference sequence). Trimming removed 4 bases from V and 8 bases from J; junction bases left unmatched: 4. The CDR3 totals 14 residues. The CDR3 spells CASSYRTGYSPLHF. CDR3 in DNA: TGTGCCAGCAGTTACCGGACAGGGTATTCACCCCTCCACTTT.

J is TRBJ2-7 and V is TRBV13; D uncertain. The CDR3 length is 14 residues. Germline V gene lookup returns CDR1 PRHDT and CDR2 FYEKMQ (reference sequence). V was cut by 2 bases and J by 4 bases, with 12 bases left in between. The CDR3 sequence is CASSLSGVLYEQYF. The CDR3 bases are TGTGCCAGCAGCTTAAGTGGGGTCTTATACGAGCAGTACTTC. The whole variable domain, remainder taken from reference TRBV13 and TRBJ2-7, is AAGVIQSPRHLIKEKRETATLKCYPIPRHDTVYWYQQGPGQDPQFLISFYEKMQSDKGSIPDRFSAQQFSDYHSELNMSSLELGDSALYFCASSLSGVLYEQYFGPGTRLTVT.

CDR3 in DNA: TGTGCCAGCAGCCACCGGGACAGTGGTGAGACCCAGTACTTC. This gives the protein CASSHRDSGETQYF. The chain recombines TRBV11-3 with TRBJ2-5, with TRBD1 matching 7 bases. The CDR3 covers 14 residues. Losses at the gene ends were 5 bases for V and 5 bases for J; bases not matched to a gene: 8. Germline V gives CDR1 SGHNT, CDR2 YENEEA.